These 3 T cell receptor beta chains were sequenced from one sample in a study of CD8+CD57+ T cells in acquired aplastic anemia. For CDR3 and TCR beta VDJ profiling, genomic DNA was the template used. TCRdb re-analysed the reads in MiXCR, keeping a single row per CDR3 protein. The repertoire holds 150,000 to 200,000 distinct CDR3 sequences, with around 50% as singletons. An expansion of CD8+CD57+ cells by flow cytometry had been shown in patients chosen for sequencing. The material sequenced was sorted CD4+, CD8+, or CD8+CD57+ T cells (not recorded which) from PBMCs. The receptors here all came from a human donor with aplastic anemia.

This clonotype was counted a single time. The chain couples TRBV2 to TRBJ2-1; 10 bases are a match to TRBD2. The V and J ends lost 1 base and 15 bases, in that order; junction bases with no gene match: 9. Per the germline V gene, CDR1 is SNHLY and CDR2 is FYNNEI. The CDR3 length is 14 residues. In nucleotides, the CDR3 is TGTGCCAGCAGTGAAGGAGCGGGAGGGCCGATAATGTTCTTC. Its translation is CASSEGAGGPIMFF.

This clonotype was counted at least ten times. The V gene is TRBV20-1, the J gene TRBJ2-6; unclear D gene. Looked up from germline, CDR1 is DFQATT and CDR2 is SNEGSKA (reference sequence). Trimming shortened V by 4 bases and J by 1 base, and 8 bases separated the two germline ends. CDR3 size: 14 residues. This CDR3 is CSAIEQSGANVLTF. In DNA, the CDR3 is TGCAGTGCTATAGAACAATCTGGGGCCAACGTCCTGACTTTC.

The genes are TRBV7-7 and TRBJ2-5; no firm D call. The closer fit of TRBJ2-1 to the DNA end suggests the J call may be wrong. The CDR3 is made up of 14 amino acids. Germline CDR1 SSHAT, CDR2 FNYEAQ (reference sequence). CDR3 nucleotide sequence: TGTGCCAGCAGCTTGGGCGCCTATGGCAATGAGCAGTTCTTC. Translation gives CASSLGAYGNEQFF.